The clone carrying this T cell receptor (beta chain) was recorded at least ten times. The antigen remains undetermined. The sample comes from a study of T cell repertoires in cytomegalovirus infection. At the level of the study: Public TCR beta signatures indicated both CMV infection and matching HLA type.

TCRdb ran MiXCR on the reads and lists one entry per CDR3 protein. This table holds more than 50,000 distinct CDR3 sequences, 33% found once. The V gene end was trimmed by 11 bases and the J gene end by 3 bases; junction bases not matched to a gene: 6. Germline V CDR1 and CDR2: MNHNS, SASEGT. There are 12 residues in the CDR3. The chain employs TRBV6-1 and TRBJ2-7; TRBD1 matches at 8 bases. The clonotype comes from a human donor in good health (CMV status not recorded). Some clones in this sample may be carry-over from other donors' samples. The sample taken for sequencing was PBMCs, sequenced either directly or after in vitro stimulation (not recorded which). CDR3 in amino acids: CAAGTGLYEQYF. DNA for the CDR3: TGTGCCGCCGGGACAGGACTCTACGAGCAGTACTTC.